This T cell receptor beta chain was obtained from a study of blood T cell repertoires in COVID-19. Profiled with immunoSEQ multiplex PCR; TCRdb holds only in-frame clones, not every one. This table has a few hundred thousand clones, 75% to 90% appearing once. The CDR3 is 15 residues long. The germline CDR1 and CDR2 sequences are MNHEY and SMNVEV (reference sequence). V gave up 7 bases and J gave up 5 bases, with 21 bases separating them. Sequencing was performed on PBMCs or T cells enriched from blood (not recorded which). This chain uses TRBV27 with TRBJ2-7, with D possibly TRBD1 on 5 matching bases. The TCR originated in a woman under 40 who had recovered from COVID-19. As DNA, the CDR3 is TGTGCCAGCAACCCATCATGGGGCGCTGGGAACGAGCAGTACTTC. Its translation: CASNPSWGAGNEQYF.